Each of the 21 T cell receptor beta chains below was sequenced from the same sample in a study of blood T cell repertoires in COVID-19. Profiling relied on immunoSEQ multiplex PCR, and the TCRdb table lists in-frame clones only, not all of them. The data contain some 96,000 clones, roughly 80% of them seen just once; the ten biggest clones take up 11%. Sequencing was done on a sample of peripheral blood. These receptors all come from a human donor in a cohort sampled during active COVID-19.

The V gene is TRBV11-2, the J gene TRBJ2-7; D is ambiguous. Germline V gene sequence: CDR1 SGHAT, CDR2 FQNNGV. CDR3 length: 13 residues. Between the trimmed V and J ends, which lost 0 bases and 6 bases, there was a span of 9 bases. CDR3 loop: CASSLEISGEQYF. The CDR3 DNA reads as TGTGCCAGCAGCTTAGAAATTTCGGGCGAGCAGTACTTC.

The chain links TRBV19 to TRBJ2-6; TRBD2 matches at 8 bases. The V and J ends lost 3 bases and 5 bases, in that order; junction bases with no gene match: 6. Germline CDR1 reads LNHDA; CDR2 reads SQIVND (reference sequence). This CDR3 has 16 residues. CDR3 nucleotide sequence: TGTGCCAGTAGTATCCGCGGGGGGAGCTGGGCCAACGTCCTGACTTTC. Its protein is CASSIRGGSWANVLTF.

This chain joins TRBV2 and TRBJ2-3; 10 nucleotides agree with TRBD2. Germline values: CDR1 SNHLY, CDR2 FYNNEI. After removal of 5 bases from V and 1 base from J, the junction contained 6 bases not matched to a gene. The CDR3 extends over 16 amino acids. CDR3 DNA sequence: TGTGCCAGCAGTTTTGTCCTAGCGGGGGGCACAGATACGCAGTATTTT. As protein: CASSFVLAGGTDTQYF.

The sample holds one count of this clone. This chain connects TRBV6-5 to TRBJ2-1; possible D gene TRBD2, 6 bases. The germline gives CDR1 MNHEY, CDR2 SVGAGI. V lost 8 bases, J lost 13 bases, and 18 bases lay in between. The CDR3 has 12 amino acids. CDR3 protein: CASAAVLAAQFF. Written as DNA, the CDR3 is TGTGCCAGCGCCGCCGTACTAGCAGCCCAGTTCTTC.

The chain couples TRBV28 to TRBJ1-2; weak D call: TRBD1 (6 bases). The CDR3 consists of 12 residues. The V and J ends lost 6 bases and 6 bases respectively, with 11 bases between them. Germline lookup yields CDR1 MDHEN and CDR2 SYDVKM. CDR3 sequence: CASRIQGHGYTF. The CDR3 DNA reads TGTGCCAGCAGGATACAGGGACATGGCTACACCTTC.

The chain has TRBV3-1 (or the pseudogene TRBV3-2) and TRBJ2-7; TRBD1 agrees at 10 bases. The CDR3 is made up of 15 amino acids. V shed 1 base, J shed 5 bases, and the junction held 5 bases outside the gene matches. The germline gives CDR1 LGHDT, CDR2 YNNKEL (reference sequence). CDR3 loop: CASSQVSTGGHEQYF. CDR3 bases: TGTGCCAGCAGCCAAGTTTCGACAGGGGGCCACGAGCAGTACTTC.

The V call is TRBV7-2, the J call TRBJ2-5; TRBD2 is a possible D gene (5 bases). V was clipped by 5 bases and J by 5 bases, with 12 bases between them. In germline, CDR1 is SGHTA, CDR2 FQGNSA. The CDR3 totals 13 residues. CDR3 nucleotides: TGTGCCAGCAGCCGGACTGTCGACGAGACCCAGTACTTC. Translating it yields CASSRTVDETQYF.

The chain joins TRBV12-3 or TRBV12-4 to TRBJ1-2; D remains unclear. The V gene lost 0 bases and the J gene lost 7 bases, with 9 bases spanning the gap. The length of the CDR3 is 13 residues. The chain's CDR3 is CASSLADTSGYTF. In DNA form, the CDR3 reads TGTGCCAGCAGTTTAGCCGACACTTCTGGCTACACCTTC.

This clone was counted a few times. This chain links TRBV7-8 with TRBJ2-1; 13 bases match TRBD2. V trimming: 4 bases; J trimming: 1 base; junction bases outside the gene matches: 7. Germline V gives CDR1 SGHVS, CDR2 FQNEAQ. The CDR3 consists of 18 residues. The DNA of the CDR3 is TGTGCCAGCAGCTCCATGAGGACTAGCGGGAGTTCCTACAATGAGCAGTTCTTC. This translates into CASSSMRTSGSSYNEQFF.

The sample holds one count of this clone. This chain joins TRBV28 and TRBJ2-1; 9 positions match TRBD1. Germline CDR1 reads MDHEN; CDR2 reads SYDVKM. V lost 10 bases to trimming and J lost 2 bases; unmatched junction nucleotides: 6. CDR3 length equals 14 residues. CDR3 in amino acids: CATTTGGTYNEQFF. The DNA for the CDR3 is TGTGCCACGACTACAGGGGGCACCTACAATGAGCAGTTCTTC.

The V gene is TRBV9, the J gene TRBJ2-1, with D uncertain. Germline CDR1 is SGDLS and CDR2 is YYNGEE. Trimming left V 0 bases short and J 9 bases short, with 10 bases between. There are 13 residues in the CDR3. CDR3 nucleotides: TGTGCCAGCAGCGTAGAATCAACCAGTGAGCAGTTCTTC. Translation: CASSVESTSEQFF.

The chain combines TRBV24-1 with TRBJ1-5; 7 bases align to TRBD1. The germline CDR1 and CDR2 sequences are KGHDR and SFDVKD. V shed 5 bases, J shed 4 bases, and the junction held 4 bases outside the gene matches. CDR3 length: 14 residues. The CDR3 region has the DNA TGTGCCACCAGTGTCCCGGGACAGAATCAGCCCCAGCATTTT. This sequence encodes CATSVPGQNQPQHF.

The chain joins TRBV28 to TRBJ1-2; 9 bases align to TRBD1. The CDR3 spans 15 residues. The germline gives CDR1 MDHEN, CDR2 SYDVKM. The V segment lost 3 bases and the J segment 5 bases; nucleotides outside the gene matches: 7. The CDR3 reads CASSLLMGQGYGYTF. CDR3 nucleotides: TGTGCCAGCAGTTTGTTGATGGGACAGGGATATGGCTACACCTTC.

V is TRBV6-5 and J is TRBJ2-5; 13 nucleotides line up with TRBD2. The CDR3 consists of 15 residues. CDR1 is MNHEY, CDR2 SVGAGI, per germline. J lost 2 bases, V lost 6 bases, and 3 bases had no gene match. In DNA, the CDR3 is TGTGCCAGCAGGCGGACTAGCGGGAGACAAGAGACCCAGTACTTC. Its translation is CASRRTSGRQETQYF.

The rearrangement joins TRBV24-1 to TRBJ2-6, with unresolved D. The CDR3 is 17 amino acids. V dropped 4 bases and J dropped 0 bases, with 12 bases sitting between them. Germline V lookup: CDR1 KGHDR, CDR2 SFDVKD. The CDR3 sequence: CATSDPRQASGANVLTF. Written as DNA, the CDR3 is TGTGCCACCAGTGACCCCCGGCAGGCCTCTGGGGCCAACGTCCTGACTTTC.

This CDR3 is CASTTVGLGSTEAFF. CDR3 bases: TGTGCCAGTACCACCGTCGGCCTGGGGAGCACTGAAGCTTTCTTT. The chain couples TRBV19 to TRBJ1-1; D remains ambiguous. The length of the CDR3 is 15 residues. CDR1 LNHDA and CDR2 SQIVND come from the germline V gene (reference sequence). Trimming left V 7 bases short and J 4 bases short, with 19 bases between.

The chain uses TRBV27 and TRBJ2-7, with D possibly TRBD2 on 5 matching bases. Per germline, CDR1 MNHEY and CDR2 SMNVEV (reference sequence). The CDR3 has 14 amino acids. Trimming stripped 5 bases from V and 0 bases from J, with 11 bases between. This CDR3 is CASSTRGPSYEQYF. CDR3 bases: TGTGCCAGCAGTACGAGAGGGCCCTCCTACGAGCAGTACTTC.

The chain uses TRBV2 and TRBJ1-3, with 7 bases fitting TRBD1. Per germline, CDR1 SNHLY and CDR2 FYNNEI. The V gene end was trimmed by 6 bases and the J gene end by 2 bases; junction bases not matched to a gene: 4. The CDR3 contains 14 residues. CDR3 bases: TGTGCCAGCAGAGCCGGGACAGCTGGAAACACCATATATTTT. Its translation: CASRAGTAGNTIYF.

The chain carries TRBV11-2 and TRBJ1-4; tentative D call: TRBD1 (5 bases). The CDR3 sequence is 12 residues long. Trimming took off 5 bases at V and 7 bases at J, with 8 bases between the two ends. CDR1 is SGHAT and CDR2 is FQNNGV in the germline V gene. CDR3 residues: CASSQGLEKLFF. In DNA form, the CDR3 reads TGTGCCAGCAGCCAGGGACTTGAAAAACTGTTTTTT. The full variable domain, completed using reference TRBV11-2 and TRBJ1-4, is EAGVAQSPRYKIIEKRQSVAFWCNPISGHATLYWYQQILGQGPKLLIQFQNNGVVDDSQLPKDRFSAERLKGVDSTLKIQPAKLEDSAVYLCASSQGLEKLFFGSGTQLSVL.

The genes are TRBV15 and TRBJ2-3; TRBD2 matches 10 bases. This CDR3 has 15 amino acids. The germline CDR1 and CDR2 sequences are LNHNV and YYDKDF (reference sequence). Trimming took 0 bases from V and 5 from J; bases not matched to a gene: 2. The CDR3 loop is CATSRDGLAEDTQYF. The CDR3 region has the DNA TGTGCCACCAGCAGAGATGGACTAGCGGAAGATACGCAGTATTTT.

The chain employs TRBV11-2 and TRBJ1-4; TRBD1 is a possible D gene (5 bases). From germline, CDR1 is SGHAT and CDR2 FQNNGV. CDR3 size: 15 residues. V dropped 4 bases and J dropped 8 bases, with 17 bases sitting between them. CDR3 region: CASSSLIGVGEKLFF. The CDR3 nucleotides read TGTGCCAGCAGCTCACTTATAGGGGTGGGAGAAAAACTGTTTTTT.